The 29 T cell receptor beta chains reported below all come from one sample, sequenced in a study of CD4 T cells in relation to SARS-CoV-2 and coronaviruses. The unexposed donors gave CD4+ T cells in about 2011-2018, prior to COVID-19. After about ten days of culture, CD4+ T cells were isolated. Assay used: immunoSEQ multiplex PCR; TCRdb lists only in-frame clones, some missing. The data hold 9,000 to 13,000 clones, with 65% to 75% observed a single time. These receptors are not linked to any known antigen. Material: CD4+ T cells from PBMCs, cultured in vitro. The source is a human donor in good health.

J is TRBJ1-5 and V is TRBV7-8, with D tentatively TRBD1 (5 bases). The CDR3 runs 13 residues. In germline, CDR1 is SGHVS, CDR2 FQNEAQ. V was pared by 5 bases and J by 7 bases, with 12 bases between. CDR3 residues: CASSPQGEQPQHF. CDR3 coding DNA: TGTGCCAGCAGCCCCCAGGGCGAACAGCCCCAGCATTTT.

The chain uses TRBV10-3 and TRBJ2-3; TRBD1 aligns across 9 bases. The CDR3 contains 16 residues. Germline CDR1 reads ENHRY; CDR2 reads SYGVKD. The V and J ends lost 10 bases and 2 bases, in that order; junction bases with no gene match: 13. DNA for the CDR3: TGTGCCACCCGAACAGGCCGGGACAGGGACACAGATACGCAGTATTTT. Translating it yields CATRTGRDRDTDTQYF.

V is TRBV18 and J is TRBJ2-6; D might be TRBD2 (6 bases). Looked up from germline, CDR1 is KGHSH and CDR2 is LQKENI. Trimming removed 0 bases at V and 3 bases at J, with 15 bases between. The length of the CDR3 is 18 residues. The CDR3 DNA is TGTGCCAGCTCACCACCGGGCGGAGGGAGCGGTGGGGCCAACGTCCTGACTTTC. Translated: CASSPPGGGSGGANVLTF.

This chain connects TRBV11-2 to TRBJ2-1; 7 bases match TRBD2. The V segment lost 3 bases and the J segment 2 bases; nucleotides outside the gene matches: 4. There are 15 residues in the CDR3. CDR1 is SGHAT and CDR2 is FQNNGV in the germline V gene. The CDR3 DNA reads as TGTGCCAGCAGCTTCGCAGCGGGGACCTACAATGAGCAGTTCTTC. Translation: CASSFAAGTYNEQFF.

This clone was seen more than once but under ten times. This chain connects TRBV3-1 (or the pseudogene TRBV3-2) to TRBJ2-7; D gene ambiguous. V was cut by 2 bases and J by 0 bases, with 8 bases left in between. CDR3 size: 14 residues. Per the germline V gene, CDR1 is LGHDT and CDR2 is YNNKEL (reference sequence). The CDR3 loop reads CASSQLYSSYEQYF. In DNA, the CDR3 is TGTGCCAGCAGCCAACTATACAGCTCCTACGAGCAGTACTTC.

This clone showed up just a few times. The chain recombines TRBV7-3 with TRBJ1-5, with D possibly being TRBD1 (5 bases). With 6 bases removed from V and 0 bases from J, the gap between germline ends came to 12 bases. The CDR3 length is 15 residues. CDR1 and CDR2 from the germline V gene are SGHTA and FQGTGA. The CDR3 loop is CASRPQVNSNQPQHF. The CDR3 nucleotides are TGTGCCAGCAGGCCACAGGTGAATAGCAATCAGCCCCAGCATTTT.

This chain joins TRBV6-6 and TRBJ2-1; the match to TRBD2 covers 8 bases. V gave up 4 bases and J gave up 3 bases; unmatched junction bases: 8. The CDR3 sequence is 16 residues long. Germline CDR1 is MNHNY and CDR2 is SVGAGI (reference sequence). CDR3 loop: CASSLNSGGIYNEQFF. The DNA of the CDR3 is TGTGCCAGCAGTTTAAACAGCGGGGGCATCTACAATGAGCAGTTCTTC.

The V call is TRBV11-2, the J call TRBJ1-1, with 8 bases fitting TRBD1. The CDR3 is made up of 14 amino acids. Germline CDR1 SGHAT, CDR2 FQNNGV. The J segment lost 0 bases and the V segment lost 5 bases, leaving 2 bases of the junction unmatched. The DNA of the CDR3 is TGTGCCAGCAGCCGACAGGGGTTGAACACTGAAGCTTTCTTT. Translated, it gives CASSRQGLNTEAFF.

CDR3 nucleotides: TGTGCCAGCAGCCGGGACACGTCGTACTATGGCTACACCTTC. This encodes CASSRDTSYYGYTF. The V call is TRBV5-4, the J call TRBJ1-2; tentative D call: TRBD1 (6 bases). The V end lost 4 bases, the J end lost 3 bases, and 13 bases lay between the germline ends. This CDR3 has 14 amino acids. The germline CDR1 and CDR2 sequences are SGHNT and YYREEE (reference sequence).

This chain connects TRBV6-6 to TRBJ2-1; a possible D gene is TRBD2 (5 bases). Germline V gene lookup returns CDR1 MNHNY and CDR2 SVGAGI (reference sequence). The V end was cut by 7 bases, the J end by 6 bases, with 16 bases between. The CDR3 contains 14 residues. CDR3: CASTSLVVGNEQFF. In nucleotides, the CDR3 is TGTGCCAGCACGTCACTAGTAGTCGGCAATGAGCAGTTCTTC.

This clone was detected only a few times. CDR3 DNA: TGTGCCAGCAGCCAGGACAGGCAAAGCTACGAGCAGTACTTC. Protein product: CASSQDRQSYEQYF. The J gene is TRBJ2-7, the V gene TRBV7-8; 7 bases match TRBD1. J lost 3 bases, V lost 5 bases, and 7 bases had no gene match. This CDR3 has 14 amino acids. In germline, CDR1 is SGHVS, CDR2 FQNEAQ.

This rearrangement joins TRBV4-2 to TRBJ1-6; D is possibly TRBD1 (5 bases). The V and J ends lost 0 bases and 6 bases respectively, with 15 bases between them. This CDR3 spans 17 amino acids. Germline V gene lookup returns CDR1 LGHNA and CDR2 YNFKEQ. The chain's CDR3 is CASSQDDRTSANSPLHF. DNA of the CDR3: TGTGCCAGCAGCCAAGATGATCGGACATCCGCTAATTCACCCCTCCACTTT.

This clone was counted a single time. This rearrangement joins TRBV7-3 to TRBJ2-1, with D perhaps assigned TRBD1 or TRBD2 (5 bases each). The germline V gene has CDR1 SGHTA and CDR2 FQGTGA. V was shortened by 0 bases and J by 9 bases, with 15 bases between the two germline ends. CDR3 length: 15 residues. In DNA form, the CDR3 reads TGTGCCAGCAGCTTAACGGTCGGGGCCCTAGGTGAGCAGTTCTTC. Translation: CASSLTVGALGEQFF.

This sequence joins TRBV2 and TRBJ2-5; 11 bases are a match to TRBD2. V was pared by 6 bases and J by 5 bases, with 8 bases of the junction left unmatched. The CDR3 has 15 residues. Germline CDR1 is SNHLY and CDR2 is FYNNEI. The chain's CDR3 is CASREVLAGVETQYF. Written as DNA, the CDR3 is TGTGCCAGCAGGGAGGTACTAGCGGGAGTGGAGACCCAGTACTTC.

This clone was counted between two and nine times. The chain combines TRBV3-1 (or the pseudogene TRBV3-2) with TRBJ1-1, with a weak D call TRBD1 (5 bases). CDR1 and CDR2 (germline): LGHDT, YNNKEL (reference sequence). Trimming stripped 5 bases from V and 5 bases from J, with 15 bases between. This CDR3 is 14 amino acids long. CDR3 loop: CASSNTAGGTEAFF. As DNA, the CDR3 is TGTGCCAGCAGCAACACAGCTGGGGGGACTGAAGCTTTCTTT.

The V call is TRBV6-4, the J call TRBJ2-3; 13 positions match TRBD2. CDR3 length: 15 residues. Trimming cost V 6 bases and J 4 bases; bases outside gene matches: 4. The germline gives CDR1 MRHNA, CDR2 SNTAGT. CDR3 nucleotide sequence: TGTGCCAGCAGCATCACTAGCGGGGGGGCAGATACGCAGTATTTT. This translates into CASSITSGGADTQYF.

V and J are TRBV13 and TRBJ2-3, with a weak D call TRBD2 (6 bases). This CDR3 has 15 amino acids. Between the trimmed V and J ends, which lost 5 bases and 4 bases, there was a span of 16 bases. Germline V gives CDR1 PRHDT, CDR2 FYEKMQ (reference sequence). In DNA form, the CDR3 reads TGTGCCAGCAGCCCCCGCGGAGGGCTGCCAGATACGCAGTATTTT. Protein sequence: CASSPRGGLPDTQYF.

The rearrangement uses TRBV7-2 and TRBJ2-7; D is ambiguous. V lost 3 bases and J 0 bases, leaving 0 bases between the germline ends. There are 11 residues in the CDR3. Germline V gene lookup returns CDR1 SGHTA and CDR2 FQGNSA. Here the CDR3 reads CASSFSYEQYF. CDR3 DNA: TGTGCCAGCAGCTTCTCCTACGAGCAGTACTTC.

The CDR3 loop is CASSFGQGGYGYTF. The CDR3 region has the DNA TGTGCCAGCAGCTTCGGACAGGGAGGGTATGGCTACACCTTC. V and J are TRBV11-2 and TRBJ1-2, with 8 nucleotides matching TRBD1. The CDR3 spans 14 residues. Germline trimming cut 3 bases from V and 5 bases from J; bases unmatched to any gene: 5. Germline CDR1 reads SGHAT; CDR2 reads FQNNGV.

This chain joins TRBV11-2 and TRBJ2-3; D is uncertain. The CDR3 spans 13 residues. Per the germline V gene, CDR1 is SGHAT and CDR2 is FQNNGV. Deletions cut 4 bases from V and 2 bases from J, with 7 bases between. For the CDR3, the DNA is TGTGCCAGCAGCTCTCTCGCCACAGATACGCAGTATTTT. Translating it yields CASSSLATDTQYF.

J is TRBJ2-1 and V is TRBV4-3; 9 bases fit TRBD2. This CDR3 contains 14 residues. Trimming cost V 10 bases and J 5 bases; bases outside gene matches: 9. Looked up from germline, CDR1 is LGHNA and CDR2 is YSLEER. The CDR3 coding sequence is TGCGCCACCGCCTTTAGCGGGGGACACAATGAGCAGTTCTTC. Its protein is CATAFSGGHNEQFF.

The rearrangement joins TRBV7-2 to TRBJ2-7, with D perhaps TRBD2 (5 bases). Germline CDR1 SGHTA, CDR2 FQGNSA. CDR3 size: 14 residues. Trimming shortened V by 3 bases and J by 3 bases, and 12 bases separated the two germline ends. The CDR3 DNA sequence: TGTGCCAGCAGCTTGAACGGAGGTCTCTACGAGCAGTACTTC. Its translation: CASSLNGGLYEQYF.

The chain links TRBV10-1 to TRBJ1-1; D is ambiguous. Trimming stripped 0 bases from V and 5 bases from J, with 10 bases between. CDR1 is WNHNN, CDR2 SYGVQD, per germline (reference sequence). The CDR3 sequence is 14 residues long. CDR3 bases: TGCGCCAGCAGTGAGTCGAAAGCTCGAACTGAAGCTTTCTTT. Protein product: CASSESKARTEAFF.

This clone has just one count. The DNA is left out, because the CDR3 cannot be placed on it with certainty; the CDR3 is given as TCRdb lists it. This chain joins TRBV30 and TRBJ1-3; no DNA check was done on the table's D call, TRBD1. The CDR3 is 15 amino acids long, termini counted. CDR1 is GTSNPN and CDR2 is SVGIG in the germline V gene (reference sequence). The CDR3: CALGRGAFFGNTIYF.

The gene calls are TRBV12-3 or TRBV12-4 and TRBJ1-5; D ambiguous. The V gene lost 5 bases and the J gene lost 6 bases, with 8 bases spanning the gap. The CDR3 sequence is 12 residues long. CDR3 protein: CASSAPPQPQHF. CDR3 bases: TGTGCCAGCAGTGCCCCACCTCAGCCCCAGCATTTT.

This clone appeared a single time. The chain couples TRBV18 to TRBJ1-2; no reliable D call. The CDR3 is 13 amino acids. Trimming stripped 2 bases from V and 5 bases from J, with 9 bases between. The germline V gene encodes CDR1 KGHSH and CDR2 LQKENI. For the CDR3, the DNA is TGTGCCAGCTCACCATCGGGGAGATATGGCTACACCTTC. As protein: CASSPSGRYGYTF. Full variable domain (remainder filled in from reference TRBV18 and TRBJ1-2): NAGVMQNPRHLVRRRGQEARLRCSPMKGHSHVYWYRQLPEEGLKFMVYLQKENIIDESGMPKERFSAEFPKEGPSILRIQQVVRGDSAAYFCASSPSGRYGYTFGSGTRLTVV.

This clone came up once. For the CDR3, the DNA is TGTGCCAGCAGCAGGGACCCAAATCAGCCCCAGCATTTT. Amino acid sequence: CASSRDPNQPQHF. The V call is TRBV6-5, the J call TRBJ1-5, with a possible D match to TRBD1 (5 bases). Germline-derived CDR1 and CDR2 are MNHEY and SVGAGI. The germline V and J ends were trimmed by 6 bases and 4 bases, with 10 bases remaining between them. The CDR3 runs to 13 residues.

The gene calls are TRBV6-5 and TRBJ2-5, with D perhaps matching TRBD2 (6 bases). In germline, CDR1 is MNHEY, CDR2 SVGAGI. With 6 bases removed from V and 0 bases from J, the gap between germline ends came to 8 bases. This CDR3 is 13 amino acids long. For the CDR3, the DNA is TGTGCCAGCAGCTGGAGGGACCAAGAGACCCAGTACTTC. Its protein product is CASSWRDQETQYF.

The chain is built from TRBV2 and TRBJ2-1; 10 bases align to TRBD2. Germline V CDR1 and CDR2: SNHLY, FYNNEI. V shed 3 bases, J shed 2 bases, and the junction held 7 bases outside the gene matches. This CDR3 has 17 amino acids. The CDR3 protein is CASSDHSGLAAYNEQFF. The CDR3 nucleotides are TGTGCCAGCAGTGATCACAGCGGACTAGCGGCCTACAATGAGCAGTTCTTC.